This T cell receptor beta chain was found in a study of CD4 T cells in relation to SARS-CoV-2 and coronaviruses. Study overall: PBMCs were cultured with antigen for roughly nine days before TCR beta sequencing. Of the patients, 8 or 9 were male, a few female, two Hispanic.

The CDR3 length is 14 residues. Trimming took 5 bases from V and 6 from J; bases not matched to a gene: 7. Per the germline V gene, CDR1 is SGHRS and CDR2 is YFSETQ. This clone was detected only once. What it binds is unknown. Naive or memory CD4+ cells were cultured 1:1 with T cell-depleted PBMCs plus CEF. CEF-cultured naive and memory CD4+ T cell DNA got survey-level sequencing. The assay was immunoSEQ multiplex PCR, and TCRdb's table has in-frame clones only and misses some. Of approximately 39,000 clones listed, under 80% are singletons. The receptor was isolated from an adult with COVID-19. The chain employs TRBV5-1 and TRBJ2-2; 7 nucleotides align to TRBD2. Sequenced: memory CD4+ T cells from PBMCs, cultured in vitro. The CDR3 loop reads CASRTSRGAGELFF. CDR3 DNA sequence: TGCGCCAGCAGGACTAGCCGGGGAGCCGGGGAGCTGTTTTTT.